The clone carrying this T cell receptor beta chain appeared a few times. This CDR3 is built from 14 residues. Trimming cost V 6 bases and J 6 bases; bases outside gene matches: 5. CDR1 and CDR2 from the germline V gene are SGDLS and YYNGEE. All the patients suffered relapse after autologous stem cell transplantation, and brentuximab vedotin exposure differed. The sample originates from a study of PD-1 blockade in classical Hodgkin lymphoma. Clones were read by immunoSEQ multiplex PCR, and TCRdb kept only the in-frame ones, dropping some. The table has tens of thousands of clones, around 91% seen once.

The receptor comes from a human donor with classical Hodgkin lymphoma. Sequences were derived from peripheral blood mononuclear cells (PBMCs), sampled at baseline. J is TRBJ1-4 and V is TRBV9, with 10 bases lining up with TRBD1. The CDR3 loop reads CASTSGTGDEKLFF. In nucleotides, the CDR3 is TGTGCCAGCACCTCCGGGACAGGGGATGAAAAACTGTTTTTT.